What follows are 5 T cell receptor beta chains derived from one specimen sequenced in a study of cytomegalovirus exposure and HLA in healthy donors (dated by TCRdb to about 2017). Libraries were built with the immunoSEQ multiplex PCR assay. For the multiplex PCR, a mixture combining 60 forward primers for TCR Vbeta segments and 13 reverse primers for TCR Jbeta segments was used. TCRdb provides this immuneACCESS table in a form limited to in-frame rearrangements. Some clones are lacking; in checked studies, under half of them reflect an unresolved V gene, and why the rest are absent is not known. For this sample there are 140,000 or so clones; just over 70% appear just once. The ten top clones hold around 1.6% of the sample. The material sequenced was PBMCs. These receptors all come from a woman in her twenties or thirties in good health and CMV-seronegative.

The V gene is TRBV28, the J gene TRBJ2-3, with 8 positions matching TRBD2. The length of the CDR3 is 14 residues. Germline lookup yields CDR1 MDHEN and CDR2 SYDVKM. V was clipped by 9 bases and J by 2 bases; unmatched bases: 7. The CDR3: CASKRGRNTDTQYF. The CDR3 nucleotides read TGTGCCAGTAAGCGGGGGCGAAACACAGATACGCAGTATTTT.

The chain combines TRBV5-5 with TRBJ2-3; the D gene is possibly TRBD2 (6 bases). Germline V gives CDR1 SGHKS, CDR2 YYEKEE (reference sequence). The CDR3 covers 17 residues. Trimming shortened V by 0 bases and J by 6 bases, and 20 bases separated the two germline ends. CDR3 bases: TGTGCCAGCAGCTTGGAAGGGCTGGGAGGTGGAGTGGATACGCAGTATTTT. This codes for CASSLEGLGGGVDTQYF.

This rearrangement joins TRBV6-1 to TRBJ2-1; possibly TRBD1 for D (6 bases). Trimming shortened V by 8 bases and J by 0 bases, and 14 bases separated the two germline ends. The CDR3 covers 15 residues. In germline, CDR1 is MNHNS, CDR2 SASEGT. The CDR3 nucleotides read TGTGCCAGCGTAGGACAGCCGTTCTCCTACAATGAGCAGTTCTTC. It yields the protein CASVGQPFSYNEQFF.

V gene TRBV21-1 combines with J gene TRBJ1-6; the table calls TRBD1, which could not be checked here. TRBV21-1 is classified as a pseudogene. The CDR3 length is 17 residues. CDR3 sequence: CASSKGGRLRGSSPLHF. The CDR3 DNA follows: TGTGCCAGCAGCAAAGGGGGGAGACTCAGGGGAAGTTCACCCCTCCACTTT.

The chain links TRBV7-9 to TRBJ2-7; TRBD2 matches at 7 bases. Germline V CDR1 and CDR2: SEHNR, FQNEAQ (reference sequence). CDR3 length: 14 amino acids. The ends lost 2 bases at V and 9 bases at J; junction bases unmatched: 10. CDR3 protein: CASSLHPPGGRQYF. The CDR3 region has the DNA TGTGCCAGCAGCTTACATCCCCCGGGGGGTCGGCAGTACTTC.